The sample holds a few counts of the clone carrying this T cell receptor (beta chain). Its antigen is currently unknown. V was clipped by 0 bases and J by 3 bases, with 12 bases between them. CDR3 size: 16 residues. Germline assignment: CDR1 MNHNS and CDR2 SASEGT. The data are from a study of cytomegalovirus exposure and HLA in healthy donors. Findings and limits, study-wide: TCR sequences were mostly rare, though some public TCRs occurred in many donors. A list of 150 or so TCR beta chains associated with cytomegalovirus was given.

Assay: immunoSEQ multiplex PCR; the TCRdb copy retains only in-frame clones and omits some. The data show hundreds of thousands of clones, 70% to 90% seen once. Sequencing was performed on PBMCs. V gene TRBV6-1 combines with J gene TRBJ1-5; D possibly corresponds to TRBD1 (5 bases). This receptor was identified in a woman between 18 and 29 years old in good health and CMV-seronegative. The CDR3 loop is CASSEAVLGTNQPQHF. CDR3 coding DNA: TGTGCCAGCAGTGAAGCGGTCTTAGGGACCAATCAGCCCCAGCATTTT.